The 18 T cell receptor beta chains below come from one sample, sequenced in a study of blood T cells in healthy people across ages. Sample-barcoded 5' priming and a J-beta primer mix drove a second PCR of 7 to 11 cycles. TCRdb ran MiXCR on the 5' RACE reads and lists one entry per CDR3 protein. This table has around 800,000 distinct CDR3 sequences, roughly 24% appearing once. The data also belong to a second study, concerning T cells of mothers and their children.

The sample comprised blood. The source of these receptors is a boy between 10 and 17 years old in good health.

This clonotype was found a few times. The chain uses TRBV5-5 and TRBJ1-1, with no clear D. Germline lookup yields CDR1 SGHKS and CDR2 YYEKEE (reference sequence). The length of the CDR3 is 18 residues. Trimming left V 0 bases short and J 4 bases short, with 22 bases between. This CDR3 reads CASSLASGSLTEGTEAFF. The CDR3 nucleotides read TGTGCCAGCAGCTTGGCCTCCGGGAGCCTTACAGAGGGCACTGAAGCTTTCTTT. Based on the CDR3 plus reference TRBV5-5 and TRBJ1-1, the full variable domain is DAGVTQSPTHLIKTRGQQVTLRCSPISGHKSVSWYQQVLGQGPQFIFQYYEKEERGRGNFPDRFSARQFPNYSSELNVNALLLGDSALYLCASSLASGSLTEGTEAFFGQGTRLTVV.

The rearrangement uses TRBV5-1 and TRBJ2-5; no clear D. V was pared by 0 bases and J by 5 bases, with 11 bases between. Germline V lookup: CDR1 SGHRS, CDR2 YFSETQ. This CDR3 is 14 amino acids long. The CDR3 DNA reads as TGCGCCAGCAGCTTGGGGCAGAGATTGGAGACCCAGTACTTC. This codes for CASSLGQRLETQYF.

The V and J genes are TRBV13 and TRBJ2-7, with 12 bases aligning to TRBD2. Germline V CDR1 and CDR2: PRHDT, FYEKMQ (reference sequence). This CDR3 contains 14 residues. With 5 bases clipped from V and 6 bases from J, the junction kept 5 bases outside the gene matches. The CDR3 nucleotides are TGTGCCAGCAGCGCGGGACTAGCGGGCCTCGAGCAGTACTTC. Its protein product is CASSAGLAGLEQYF.

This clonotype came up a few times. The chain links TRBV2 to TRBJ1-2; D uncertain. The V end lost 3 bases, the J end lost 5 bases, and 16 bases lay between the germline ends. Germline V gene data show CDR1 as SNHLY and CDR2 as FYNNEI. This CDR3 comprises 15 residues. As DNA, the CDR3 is TGTGCCAGCAGTGATCACAAATGGAGAGGGTATGGCTACACCTTC. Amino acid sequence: CASSDHKWRGYGYTF. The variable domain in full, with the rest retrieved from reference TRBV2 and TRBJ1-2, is EPEVTQTPSHQVTQMGQEVILRCVPISNHLYFYWYRQILGQKVEFLVSFYNNEISEKSEIFDDQFSVERPDGSNFTLKIRSTKLEDSAMYFCASSDHKWRGYGYTFGSGTRLTVV.

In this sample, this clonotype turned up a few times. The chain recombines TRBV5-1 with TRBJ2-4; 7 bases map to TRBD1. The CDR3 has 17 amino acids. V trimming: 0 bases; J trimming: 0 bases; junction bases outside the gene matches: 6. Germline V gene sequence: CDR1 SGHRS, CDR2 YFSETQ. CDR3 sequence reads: CASSLALTGIAKNIQYF. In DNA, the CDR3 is TGCGCCAGCAGCTTGGCCTTGACAGGGATAGCCAAAAACATTCAGTACTTC.

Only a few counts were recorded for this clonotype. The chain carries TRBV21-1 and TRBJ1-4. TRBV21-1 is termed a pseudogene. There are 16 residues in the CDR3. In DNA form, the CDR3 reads TGTGCCAGCAGCAACCCTCGGACCCCAACTAATGAAAAACTGTTTTTT. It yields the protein CASSNPRTPTNEKLFF.

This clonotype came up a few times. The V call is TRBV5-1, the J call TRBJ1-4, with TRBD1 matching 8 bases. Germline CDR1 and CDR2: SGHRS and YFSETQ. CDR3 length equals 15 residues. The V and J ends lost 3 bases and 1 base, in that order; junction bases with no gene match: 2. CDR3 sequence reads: CASSSQGGTNEKLFF. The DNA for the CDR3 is TGCGCCAGCAGCTCACAGGGGGGAACTAATGAAAAACTGTTTTTT. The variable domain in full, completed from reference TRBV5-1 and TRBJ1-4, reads KAGVTQTPRYLIKTRGQQVTLSCSPISGHRSVSWYQQTPGQGLQFLFEYFSETQRNKGNFPGRFSGRQFSNSRSEMNVSTLELGDSALYLCASSSQGGTNEKLFFGSGTQLSVL.

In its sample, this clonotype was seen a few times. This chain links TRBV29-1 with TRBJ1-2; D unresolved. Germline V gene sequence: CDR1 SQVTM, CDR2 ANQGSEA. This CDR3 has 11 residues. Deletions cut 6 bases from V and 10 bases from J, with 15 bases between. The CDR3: CSVQRGTDYTF. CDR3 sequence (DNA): TGCAGCGTCCAACGGGGTACTGACTACACCTTC.

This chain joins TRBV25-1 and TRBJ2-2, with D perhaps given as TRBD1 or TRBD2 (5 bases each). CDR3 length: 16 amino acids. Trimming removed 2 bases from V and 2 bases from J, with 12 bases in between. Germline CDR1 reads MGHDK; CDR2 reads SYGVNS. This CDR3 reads CASSETGTPNTGELFF. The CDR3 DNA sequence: TGTGCCAGCAGTGAAACCGGGACGCCCAACACCGGGGAGCTGTTTTTT.

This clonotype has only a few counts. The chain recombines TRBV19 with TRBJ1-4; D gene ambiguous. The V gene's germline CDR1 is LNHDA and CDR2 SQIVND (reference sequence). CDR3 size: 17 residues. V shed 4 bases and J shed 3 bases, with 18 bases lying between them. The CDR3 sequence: CASSTRDYRSPNEKLFF. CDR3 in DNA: TGTGCCAGTAGTACGAGAGACTATCGGTCACCTAATGAAAAACTGTTTTTT.

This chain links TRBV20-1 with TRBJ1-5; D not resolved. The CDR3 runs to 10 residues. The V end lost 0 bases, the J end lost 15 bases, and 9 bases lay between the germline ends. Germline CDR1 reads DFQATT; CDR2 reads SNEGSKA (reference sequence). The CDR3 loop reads CSARDIPWHF. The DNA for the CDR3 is TGCAGTGCTAGAGATATCCCCTGGCATTTT.

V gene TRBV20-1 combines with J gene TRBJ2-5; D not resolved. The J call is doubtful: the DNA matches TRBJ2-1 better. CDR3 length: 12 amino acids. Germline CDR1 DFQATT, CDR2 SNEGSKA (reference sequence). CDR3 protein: CSARVRSNEQFF. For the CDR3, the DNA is TGCAGTGCTAGAGTACGATCTAATGAGCAGTTCTTC.

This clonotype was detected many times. The DNA for the CDR3 is TGCGCCAGCAGTCCCGGGGGGAGCTCCTACAATGAGCAGTTCTTC. This gives the protein CASSPGGSSYNEQFF. V usage is TRBV10-2 and J usage is TRBJ2-1, with 7 bases identical to TRBD2. The length of the CDR3 is 15 residues. Germline CDR1 is WSHSY and CDR2 is SAAADI. The ends lost 5 bases at V and 0 bases at J; junction bases unmatched: 4.

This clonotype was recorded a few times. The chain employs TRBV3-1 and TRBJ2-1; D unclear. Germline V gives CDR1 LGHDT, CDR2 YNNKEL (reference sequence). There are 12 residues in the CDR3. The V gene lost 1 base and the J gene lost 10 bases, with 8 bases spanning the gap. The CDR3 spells CASSQGSGEQFF. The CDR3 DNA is TGTGCCAGCAGCCAAGGATCGGGCGAGCAGTTCTTC.

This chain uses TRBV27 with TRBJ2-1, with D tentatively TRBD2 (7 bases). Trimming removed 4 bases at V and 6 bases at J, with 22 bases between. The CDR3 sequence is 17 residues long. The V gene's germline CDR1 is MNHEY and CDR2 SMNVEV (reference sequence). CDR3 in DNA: TGTGCCAGCAGTTCCCAACCGGGGAGGGGGGGATTCAATGAGCAGTTCTTC. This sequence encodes CASSSQPGRGGFNEQFF.

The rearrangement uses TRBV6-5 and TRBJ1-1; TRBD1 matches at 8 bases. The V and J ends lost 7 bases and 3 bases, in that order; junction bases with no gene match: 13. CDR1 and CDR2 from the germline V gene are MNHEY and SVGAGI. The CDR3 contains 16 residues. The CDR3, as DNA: TGTGCCAGCATGTCGGTCAGGGGGCGCGGGGACACTGAAGCTTTCTTT. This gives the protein CASMSVRGRGDTEAFF.

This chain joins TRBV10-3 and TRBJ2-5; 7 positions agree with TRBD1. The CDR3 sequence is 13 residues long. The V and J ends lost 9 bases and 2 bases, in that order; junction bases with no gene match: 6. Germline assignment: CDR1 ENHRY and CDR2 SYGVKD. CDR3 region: CAIAGGRQETQYF. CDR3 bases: TGTGCCATAGCAGGGGGAAGGCAAGAGACCCAGTACTTC.

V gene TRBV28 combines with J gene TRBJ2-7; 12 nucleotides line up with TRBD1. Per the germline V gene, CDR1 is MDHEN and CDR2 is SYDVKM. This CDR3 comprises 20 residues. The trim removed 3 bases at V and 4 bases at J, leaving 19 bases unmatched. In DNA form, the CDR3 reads TGTGCCAGCAGTTTCCCAACCGTCCCGGGACAGGGGGCGGGCATATACGAGCAGTACTTC. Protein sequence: CASSFPTVPGQGAGIYEQYF.